These 14 T cell receptor beta chains share one sample of origin, sequenced in a study of shared clonotypes between healthy human individuals. Naive-designated CD8 cells lacked CD45RO, were positively enriched for CCR7, and omitted terminally differentiated effector memory CD45RA+ cells. Assay: immunoSEQ multiplex PCR; the TCRdb copy retains only in-frame clones and omits some. This table has 1.5 million to 2.5 million clones, roughly 94% appearing once. The sample was naive CD8+ T cells sorted from blood. The receptors originated from a man younger than 35 in good health.

The chain links TRBV5-4 to TRBJ2-3; D not resolved. V was shortened by 4 bases and J by 2 bases, with 8 bases between the two germline ends. From germline, CDR1 is SGHNT and CDR2 YYREEE (reference sequence). This CDR3 has 13 residues. CDR3 in amino acids: CASSRADTDTQYF. CDR3 in DNA: TGTGCCAGCAGCCGGGCGGACACAGATACGCAGTATTTT.

V is TRBV5-8 and J is TRBJ2-2; D is uncertain. CDR3 size: 15 residues. The V and J ends lost 1 base and 3 bases respectively, with 10 bases between them. Germline CDR1 SGHTS, CDR2 YDEGEE. The CDR3 nucleotides are TGTGCCAGCAGCTTGCTCAGGACGGACACCGGGGAGCTGTTTTTT. It specifies CASSLLRTDTGELFF.

This chain uses TRBV9 with TRBJ2-3; 9 positions agree with TRBD1. The CDR3 runs 15 residues. V lost 0 bases to trimming and J lost 5 bases; unmatched junction nucleotides: 4. Germline V gives CDR1 SGDLS, CDR2 YYNGEE. The CDR3 DNA reads as TGTGCCAGCAGCGTAGCGGGACAGGGAGTAGATACGCAGTATTTT. This gives the protein CASSVAGQGVDTQYF.

The chain couples TRBV4-3 to TRBJ2-1; 13 nucleotides line up with TRBD2. The V gene end was trimmed by 4 bases and the J gene end by 4 bases; junction bases not matched to a gene: 1. The CDR3 is made up of 15 amino acids. Germline V lookup: CDR1 LGHNA, CDR2 YSLEER. Here the CDR3 DNA reads TGCGCCAGCAGCCGGACTAGCGGGGGTTACAATGAGCAGTTCTTC. Protein: CASSRTSGGYNEQFF.

Remarks on this clone: This specimen includes other DNA sequences encoding the same CDR3. The chain has TRBV4-1 and TRBJ1-2, with unresolved D. This CDR3 comprises 13 residues. Trimming shortened V by 1 base and J by 4 bases, and 7 bases separated the two germline ends. Germline CDR1 reads MGHRA; CDR2 reads YSYEKL. The CDR3 region is CASSQGTVYGYTF. The CDR3 region has the DNA TGCGCCAGCAGCCAAGGGACGGTCTATGGCTACACCTTC.

V gene TRBV14 combines with J gene TRBJ2-3, with D perhaps matching TRBD2 (5 bases). There are 16 residues in the CDR3. From germline, CDR1 is SGHDN and CDR2 FVKESK. V was shortened by 0 bases and J by 2 bases, with 12 bases between the two germline ends. The CDR3 sequence: CASSQDLAGLTDTQYF. The DNA of the CDR3 is TGTGCCAGCAGCCAAGATCTCGCGGGCCTCACAGATACGCAGTATTTT.

The rearrangement uses TRBV2 and TRBJ2-7, with a tentative D call TRBD1 (6 bases). The CDR3 sequence is 13 residues long. Trimming removed 6 bases from V and 3 bases from J, with 12 bases in between. CDR1 and CDR2 (germline): SNHLY, FYNNEI. CDR3 DNA: TGTGCCAGCAGGGAATCAGGGGACTACGAGCAGTACTTC. As protein: CASRESGDYEQYF.

The rearrangement links TRBV5-1 to TRBJ1-5; D unclear. CDR1 SGHRS and CDR2 YFSETQ come from the germline V gene. The CDR3 length is 12 residues. V lost 4 bases to trimming and J lost 7 bases, with 9 bases between them. Here the CDR3 reads CASSQRRQPQHF. Written as DNA, the CDR3 is TGCGCCAGCAGCCAGAGGAGACAGCCCCAGCATTTT.

The chain recombines TRBV27 with TRBJ1-5, with D possibly being TRBD1 (5 bases). This CDR3 comprises 15 residues. Germline assignment: CDR1 MNHEY and CDR2 SMNVEV (reference sequence). V was shortened by 3 bases and J by 6 bases, with 15 bases between the two germline ends. CDR3: CASSFGAQGVQPQHF. For the CDR3, the DNA is TGTGCCAGCAGTTTCGGCGCTCAGGGCGTTCAGCCCCAGCATTTT.

This chain connects TRBV10-3 to TRBJ2-5, with D possibly being TRBD1 (5 bases). The V gene's germline CDR1 is ENHRY and CDR2 SYGVKD. There are 15 residues in the CDR3. The V and J ends lost 2 bases and 4 bases respectively, with 14 bases between them. CDR3 nucleotide sequence: TGTGCCATCAGTGAGAGGGGTGTGGGGTCAGAGACCCAGTACTTC. Its translation: CAISERGVGSETQYF.

This clone has a single count. V usage is TRBV19 and J usage is TRBJ2-1; no clear D. Per the germline V gene, CDR1 is LNHDA and CDR2 is SQIVND (reference sequence). The CDR3 is made up of 15 amino acids. V shed 3 bases and J shed 0 bases, with 9 bases lying between them. The CDR3 DNA sequence: TGTGCCAGTAGTATCATGGTGGGCTCCTACAATGAGCAGTTCTTC. Amino acids: CASSIMVGSYNEQFF.

Of note for this clone: Different DNA sequences within this sample yield the same CDR3. V is TRBV7-9 and J is TRBJ2-7, with a weak D call TRBD1 (5 bases). Germline V gives CDR1 SEHNR, CDR2 FQNEAQ (reference sequence). With 1 base removed from V and 7 bases from J, the gap between germline ends came to 8 bases. The CDR3 consists of 12 residues. The CDR3 coding sequence is TGTGCCAGCAGCTTAGGGCCAGGGGAGCAGTACTTC. Protein product: CASSLGPGEQYF.

The chain employs TRBV5-6 and TRBJ2-5; no clear D gene. This CDR3 region has 14 residues. The germline CDR1 and CDR2 sequences are SGHDT and YYEEEE. The ends were cut back, 0 bases at V and 8 bases at J, with 14 bases in the middle. CDR3 bases: TGTGCCAGCAGCTTGGGTTCTACGGTTGTCACCCAGTACTTC. This encodes CASSLGSTVVTQYF.

This chain uses TRBV7-2 with TRBJ2-1; 7 bases are shared with TRBD1. The CDR3 is 17 residues long. Germline CDR1 is SGHTA and CDR2 is FQGNSA. The V and J ends lost 3 bases and 7 bases, in that order; junction bases with no gene match: 15. The CDR3 region is CASSLRVGQAVWNEQFF. Written as DNA, the CDR3 is TGTGCCAGCAGCTTGCGGGTCGGACAGGCCGTTTGGAATGAGCAGTTCTTC.